This TCR beta chain is drawn from a study of cytomegalovirus exposure and HLA in healthy donors. Points from the study as a whole: In presence/absence analyses, roughly uniform sequencing depth across donors was assumed. Some TCR beta chains (around 160 of them) were listed as cytomegalovirus-associated. What a later analysis reportedly showed was that an Asian-associated ancestry cluster had fewer N-insertions than the roughly 670-donor mean. Later on, a genetic analysis was performed. It linked a missense variant in DCLRE1C with V- and J-gene trimming of TCR beta.

13 Jbeta primers and 60 Vbeta primers were used for the PCR. The assay was immunoSEQ multiplex PCR, and TCRdb's table has in-frame clones only and misses some. This sample carries about 170,000 clones, around four fifths of them seen once, and the ten largest clones take 2.5% to 3.5%. Deletions cut 0 bases from V and 5 bases from J, with 10 bases between. The CDR3 covers 15 residues. CDR1 is SGHAT and CDR2 is FQNNGV in the germline V gene. Comment on this clone: Its antigen is unknown.

The sequence came from a female donor in good health and CMV-seronegative. The rearrangement joins TRBV11-2 to TRBJ1-4; D is perhaps TRBD1 (5 bases). The specimen was PBMCs. CDR3 loop: CASSLEPRTNEKLFF. In DNA, the CDR3 is TGTGCCAGCAGCTTAGAACCTCGGACAAATGAAAAACTGTTTTTT.